This T cell receptor beta chain was identified in a study of blood T cell repertoires in COVID-19. Looking at the study overall: Sites in the United States, Italy and Spain provided acute and convalescent COVID-19 samples. The cDNA or gDNA used as material had been derived from T cells, B-cell-depleted T cells, or PBMCs.

Per the authors' pipeline: The assay estimated nucleated cells by amplifying reference gene primers. Sequencing was performed with immunoSEQ multiplex PCR; in TCRdb, only in-frame clones are kept and a portion is missing. Clonal size and the V and J genes are those of that table, whereas D and trimming came from the DNA. The table has 40,000 or so clones, roughly 81% seen once. Trimming took off 0 bases at V and 5 bases at J, with 13 bases between the two ends. Germline assignment: CDR1 LNHDA and CDR2 SQIVND (reference sequence). The CDR3 runs to 15 residues. This clonotype was sampled from a human donor in a cohort sampled during active COVID-19. The rearrangement uses TRBV19 and TRBJ1-2, with no clear D. The source material was peripheral blood. The DNA for the CDR3 is TGTGCCAGTAGTATAGATCTGACTACCTCTTATGGCTACACCTTC. It encodes CASSIDLTTSYGYTF. The variable domain in full, with the rest retrieved from reference TRBV19 and TRBJ1-2, is DGGITQSPKYLFRKEGQNVTLSCEQNLNHDAMYWYRQDPGQGLRLIYYSQIVNDFQKGDIAEGYSVSREKKESFPLTVTSAQKNPTAFYLCASSIDLTTSYGYTFGSGTRLTVV.